This TCR beta chain comes out of a study of lymphopenia after photon versus proton radiotherapy (dated by TCRdb to between 2018 and 2021). Background for the entire study: The study compared the immunological effects of photon versus proton radiation therapy in patients with gastrointestinal tumors who developed high-grade lymphopenia. The cohort comprised more than 15 patients with gastrointestinal tumors who received either photon or proton therapy and then developed lymphopenia. The goal of the study was to describe how the two radiation modalities differ in their effects on the immune system. Points the paper makes about the study in general: During treatment, patients who received photon therapy lost naive T cells and TCR diversity and gained effector/memory populations, whereas patients who received proton therapy remained relatively stable. After the lymphocyte count nadir, oligoclonal expansion, especially of CD8+ Temra cells, was observed in photon-treated repertoires, and the drop in diversity was driven by this expansion. The survival association was assessed only in patients who died, and better survival with proton therapy was presented by the authors as a possibility rather than a demonstrated result. Across the cohort, among patients who died, a greater drop in TCR diversity after the nadir was inversely correlated with overall survival time.

The CDR3 holds 15 amino acids from the cysteine to the phenylalanine. The read is trimmed to its CDR3 DNA, 45 bases read in frame from base 1. As encoded in the germline V gene, CDR1 is SGHAT while CDR2 is FQNNGV. V drops 3 bases and J drops 3 bases, leaving 12 bases in between. Concerning this clone: Its antigen remains unidentified. Per-base qualities were not stored, and no clone one base away is much larger.

The protocol used for the library was the immunoSEQ multiplex PCR assay. T cell repertoires were profiled with deep sequencing of rearranged TCR beta loci together with multiparametric flow cytometry. This is the immuneACCESS table as TCRdb keeps it, with only in-frame sequences that have V and J called. A part of the clones is gone; compared with another copy, unresolved V genes explain less than half, and the rest is unexplained. This sample lists 50,000 to 65,000 clones; about 85% were detected once. Together, the top ten hold 9.5% to 15% of the sample. The source was peripheral blood, collected from a patient treated with proton-based radiotherapy. The chain is made from TRBV11-2 and TRBJ2-1; the D segment could be TRBD1, given 6 matching bases. The receptor comes from an elderly man with esophageal cancer. The bases are TGTGCCAGCAGCTTTGGGACAATCTACTACAATGAGCAGTTCTTC. Translation gives CASSFGTIYYNEQFF.